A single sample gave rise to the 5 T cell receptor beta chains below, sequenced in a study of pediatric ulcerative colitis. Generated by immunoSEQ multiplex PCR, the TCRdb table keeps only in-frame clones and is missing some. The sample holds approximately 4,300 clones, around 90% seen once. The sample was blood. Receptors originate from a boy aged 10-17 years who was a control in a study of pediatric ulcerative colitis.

DNA of the CDR3: TGTGCCAGCAGTTTGGACAGACGTTATGAAAAACTGTTTTTT. Translated: CASSLDRRYEKLFF. The gene calls are TRBV6-5 and TRBJ1-4, with a possible D match to TRBD1 (6 bases). In germline, CDR1 is MNHEY, CDR2 SVGAGI. The CDR3 is 14 amino acids. Between the trimmed V and J ends, which lost 4 bases and 6 bases, there was a span of 12 bases.

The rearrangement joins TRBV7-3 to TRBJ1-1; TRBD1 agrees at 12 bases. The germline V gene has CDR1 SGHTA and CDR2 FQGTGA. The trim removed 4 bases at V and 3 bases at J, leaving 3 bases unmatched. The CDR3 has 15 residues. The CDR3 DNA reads TGTGCCAGCAGCTACGGGACAGGGGGCTACACTGAAGCTTTCTTT. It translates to CASSYGTGGYTEAFF.

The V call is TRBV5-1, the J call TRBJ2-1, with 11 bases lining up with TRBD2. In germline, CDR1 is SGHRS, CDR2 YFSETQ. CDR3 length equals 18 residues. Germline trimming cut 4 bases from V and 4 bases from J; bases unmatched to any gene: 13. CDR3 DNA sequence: TGCGCCAGCAGCATCGATCCCGGGACTAGCGGACTATACAATGAGCAGTTCTTC. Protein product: CASSIDPGTSGLYNEQFF.

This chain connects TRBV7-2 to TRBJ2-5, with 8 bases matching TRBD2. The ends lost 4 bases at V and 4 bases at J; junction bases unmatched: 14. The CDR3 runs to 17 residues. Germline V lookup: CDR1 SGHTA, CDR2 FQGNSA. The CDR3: CASSSAGAAGVGETQYF. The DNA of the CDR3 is TGTGCCAGCAGCTCCGCTGGGGCAGCGGGAGTCGGAGAGACCCAGTACTTC.

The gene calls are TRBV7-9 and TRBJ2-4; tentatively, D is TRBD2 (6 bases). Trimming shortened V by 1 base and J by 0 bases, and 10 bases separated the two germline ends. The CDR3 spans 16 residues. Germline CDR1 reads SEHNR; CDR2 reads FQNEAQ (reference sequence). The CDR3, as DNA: TGTGCCAGCAGCTTAGGGCGGGGACTAGCCAAAAACATTCAGTACTTC. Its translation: CASSLGRGLAKNIQYF.